This T cell receptor beta chain was recovered during a study of T-cell reconstitution after alpha-beta-depleted transplantation in children. Unique molecular identifiers were used in preparing the TCRbeta library. Each CDR3 protein is one row after TCRdb ran MiXCR on the PCR reads. This sample carries roughly 74,000 distinct CDR3 sequences, less than 20% of them seen once, and the ten largest clones take less than 60%. Germline V gene lookup returns CDR1 LGHDT and CDR2 YNNKEL (reference sequence). This CDR3 contains 14 residues. V was pared by 0 bases and J by 9 bases, with 3 bases of the junction left unmatched. This clonotype was seen at least ten times.

This clonotype was obtained from a male patient aged 2 to 9 who had a stem cell transplant for acute lymphoblastic leukemia, so the T cells may come from the graft donor. The chain uses TRBV3-1 and TRBJ2-1, with 9 bases fitting TRBD2. Sequencing used PBMCs, mostly from graft donor cells, obtained 360 days after TCRalphabeta/CD19-depleted stem cell transplant. DNA of the CDR3: TGTGCCAGCAGCCAAGATGCGGGAGGGGGTGAGCAGTTCTTC. Translation gives CASSQDAGGGEQFF.